This T cell receptor beta chain was documented in a study of cytomegalovirus exposure and HLA in healthy donors. This clone was found once. The PCR used 60 Vbeta and 13 Jbeta primers. The method was immunoSEQ multiplex PCR; TCRdb's version includes in-frame clones alone and lacks a portion of them. The repertoire holds some 120,000 clones, with about 80% as singletons. Sequenced material: PBMCs. The sequence was collected from a human donor in good health.

The CDR3 DNA is TGTGCCAGCAGTGATAGCGGGGCTATAGCCGCAGATACGCAGTATTTT. This translates into CASSDSGAIAADTQYF. The V call is TRBV6-1, the J call TRBJ2-3; TRBD2 aligns across 8 bases. The trim removed 3 bases at V and 4 bases at J, leaving 9 bases unmatched. The CDR3 runs 16 residues. CDR1 MNHNS and CDR2 SASEGT come from the germline V gene.